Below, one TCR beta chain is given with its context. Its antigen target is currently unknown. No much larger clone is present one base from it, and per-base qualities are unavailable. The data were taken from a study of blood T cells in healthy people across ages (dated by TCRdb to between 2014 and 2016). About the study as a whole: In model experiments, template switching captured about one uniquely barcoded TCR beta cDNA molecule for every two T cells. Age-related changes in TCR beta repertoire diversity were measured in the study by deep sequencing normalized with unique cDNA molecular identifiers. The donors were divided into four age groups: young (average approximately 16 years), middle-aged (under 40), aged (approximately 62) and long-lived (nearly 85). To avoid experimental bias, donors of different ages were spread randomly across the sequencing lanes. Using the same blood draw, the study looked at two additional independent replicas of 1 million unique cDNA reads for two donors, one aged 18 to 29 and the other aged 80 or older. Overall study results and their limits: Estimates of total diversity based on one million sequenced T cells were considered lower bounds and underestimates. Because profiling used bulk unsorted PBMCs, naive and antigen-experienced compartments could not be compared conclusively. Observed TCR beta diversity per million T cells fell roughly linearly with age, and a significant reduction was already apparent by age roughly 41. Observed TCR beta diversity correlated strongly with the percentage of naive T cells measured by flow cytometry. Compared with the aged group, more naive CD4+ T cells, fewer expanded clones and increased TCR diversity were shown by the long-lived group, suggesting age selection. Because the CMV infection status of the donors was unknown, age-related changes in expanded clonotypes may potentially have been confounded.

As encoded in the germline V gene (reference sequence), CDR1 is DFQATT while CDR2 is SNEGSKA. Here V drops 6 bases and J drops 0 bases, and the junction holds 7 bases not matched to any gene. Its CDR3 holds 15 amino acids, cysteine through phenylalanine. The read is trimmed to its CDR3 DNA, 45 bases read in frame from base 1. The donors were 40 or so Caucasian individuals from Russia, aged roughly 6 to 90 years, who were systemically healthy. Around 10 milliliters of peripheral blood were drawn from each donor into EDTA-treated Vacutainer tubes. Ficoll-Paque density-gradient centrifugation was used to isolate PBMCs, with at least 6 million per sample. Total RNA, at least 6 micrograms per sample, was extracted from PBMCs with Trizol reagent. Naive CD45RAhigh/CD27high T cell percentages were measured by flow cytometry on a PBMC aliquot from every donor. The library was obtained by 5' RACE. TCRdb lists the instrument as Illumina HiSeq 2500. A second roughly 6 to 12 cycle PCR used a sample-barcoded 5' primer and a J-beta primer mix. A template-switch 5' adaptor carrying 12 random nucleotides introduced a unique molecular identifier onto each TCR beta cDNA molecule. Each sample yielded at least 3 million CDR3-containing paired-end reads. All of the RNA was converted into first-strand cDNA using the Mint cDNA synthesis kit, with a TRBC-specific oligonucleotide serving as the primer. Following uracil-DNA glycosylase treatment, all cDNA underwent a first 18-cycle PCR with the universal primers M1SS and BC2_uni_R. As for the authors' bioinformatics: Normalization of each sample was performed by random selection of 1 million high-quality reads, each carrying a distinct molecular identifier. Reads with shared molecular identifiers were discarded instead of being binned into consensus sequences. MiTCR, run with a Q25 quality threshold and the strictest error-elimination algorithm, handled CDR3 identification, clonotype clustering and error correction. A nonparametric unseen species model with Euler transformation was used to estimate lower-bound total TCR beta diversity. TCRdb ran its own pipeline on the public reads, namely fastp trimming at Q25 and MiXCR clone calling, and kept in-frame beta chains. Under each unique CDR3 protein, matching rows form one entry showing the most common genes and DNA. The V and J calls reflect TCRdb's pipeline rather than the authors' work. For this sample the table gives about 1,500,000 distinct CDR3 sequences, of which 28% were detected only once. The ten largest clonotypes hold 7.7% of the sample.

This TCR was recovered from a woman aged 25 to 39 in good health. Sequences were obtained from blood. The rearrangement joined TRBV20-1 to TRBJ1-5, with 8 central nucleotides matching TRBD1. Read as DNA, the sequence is TGCAGTGCCCGACTCCAGGGGGCTAGCAATCAGCCCCAGCATTTT. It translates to CSARLQGASNQPQHF.